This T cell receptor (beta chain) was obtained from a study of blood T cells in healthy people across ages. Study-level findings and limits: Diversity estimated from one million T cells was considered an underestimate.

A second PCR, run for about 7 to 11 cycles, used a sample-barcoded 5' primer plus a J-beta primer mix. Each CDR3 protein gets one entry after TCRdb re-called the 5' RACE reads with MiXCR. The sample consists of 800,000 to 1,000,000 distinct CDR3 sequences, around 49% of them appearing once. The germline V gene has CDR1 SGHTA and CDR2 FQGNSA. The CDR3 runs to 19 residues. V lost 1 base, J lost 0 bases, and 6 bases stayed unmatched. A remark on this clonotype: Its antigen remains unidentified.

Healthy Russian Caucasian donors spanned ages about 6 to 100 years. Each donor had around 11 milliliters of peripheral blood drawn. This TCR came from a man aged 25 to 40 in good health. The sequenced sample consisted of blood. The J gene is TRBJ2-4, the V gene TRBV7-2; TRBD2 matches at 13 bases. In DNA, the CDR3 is TGTGCCAGCAGCTTAGTGTGGACTAGCGGGGGCCGAGCCAAAAACATTCAGTACTTC. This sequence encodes CASSLVWTSGGRAKNIQYF. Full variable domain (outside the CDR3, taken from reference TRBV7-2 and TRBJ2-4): GAGVSQSPSNKVTEKGKDVELRCDPISGHTALYWYRQSLGQGLEFLIYFQGNSAPDKSGLPSDRFSAERTGGSVSTLTIQRTQQEDSAVYLCASSLVWTSGGRAKNIQYFGAGTRLSVL.